This T cell receptor beta chain is drawn from a study of somatic mutations in cytotoxic T cells in rheumatoid arthritis (dated by TCRdb to about 2017). In terms of the full investigation: Before any treatment started and right after they were diagnosed, patients gave peripheral blood samples (around 29 ml EDTA). A FACSAria II or Sony SH800 was used to flow-sort some V beta antibody-stained T-cell populations at nearly 100% purity, and TCRB sequencing was also done on sorted V beta1+ cells. To characterize clonality, the study used TCRB deep sequencing while asking whether somatic mutations are carried by expanded CD8+ T-cell clones in newly diagnosed, untreated rheumatoid arthritis. A total of 65 or so rheumatoid arthritis patients and 20 to 25 healthy controls underwent TCRB deep sequencing. The median ages of the patient and control groups were essentially identical.

Comments on this clone: What this receptor recognizes is not known. No qualities accompany the bases; no much larger clone lies one base away.

The CDR3 holds 14 amino acids from the cysteine to the phenylalanine. Only the CDR3 part of the read is kept: 42 bases, read in frame from the first base. Cut back by 0 bases and 9 bases, the V and J ends lie 15 bases apart. CDR1 and CDR2 (KGHSH, LQKENI) derive from the germline V gene. General conclusions and limits of the study: Viral specificity could not be ruled out by absence from virus-specific databases, and the antigen targets of the expanded CD8+ clones remained unknown. No adjustment for multiple comparisons was made for the slight TRBV07 underrepresentation in patients. There was no significant difference in CD8+ T-cell clonality between rheumatoid arthritis patients and age-matched healthy controls. CD8+ clonality increased with age in patients (Spearman r ~ 0.5) but not in healthy controls. In about an eighth of the roughly 65 patients the largest CD8+ clone exceeded 20% of CD8+ cells, and several identical CD8+ TCRB sequences were shared between blood and synovial fluid.

Genomic DNA underwent TCRB CDR3 sequencing using the immunoSEQ assay. On the authors' methods: When patient CD8+ clones exceeding 1% were checked against published virus-specific TCRB sequences, only a few matched. Nothing other than productive TCRB rearrangements was included in the analyses. Defining a clone by its unique TCRB CDR3 sequence, the study calculated clonality as a productive clonality index derived from Shannon entropy. Repertoire overlap for a pair of samples was computed from each clone's template counts relative to total templates per sample. V-gene usage measured by flow cytometry correlated with TCRB sequencing V-gene usage, with a Spearman r of 0.6 to 0.65. In TCRdb, the immuneACCESS table is reduced to in-frame sequences with V and J assigned. These tables do not hold every clone; where another copy was compared, an unresolved V gene accounts for under half, and the others remain unexplained. Clonal size and the V and J genes are those of that table, whereas D and trimming came from the DNA. For this sample there are approximately 5,000 clones; about 82% appear just once. 40% to 55% of the sample goes to the ten largest clones.

CD4+ and CD8+ cells were isolated by positive magnetic bead selection on an AutoMACS, and purity was checked by flow cytometry. Initial screening for clonal expansions relied on flow cytometry with a TCR V beta antibody panel, after which sorted CD8+ fractions underwent TCRB deep sequencing for characterization. Ficoll-Paque PLUS density gradient separation was used to isolate peripheral blood mononuclear cells. DNA from CD4-enriched, CD8-enriched or PBMC samples was extracted using Nucleospin Tissue or Tissue XS kits and then quantified on a Qubit 2.0 fluorometer. Sequenced material: CD8+ T cells sorted from blood. The sequence came from a woman aged 45-60 years with rheumatoid arthritis. The V gene is TRBV18 and the J gene is TRBJ2-7, with TRBD2 perhaps the D gene, on 5 matching bases. The CDR3 sequence is CASSPPEENSWQYF. The sequence in DNA is TGTGCCAGCTCACCACCGGAGGAAAACTCATGGCAGTACTTC.